This entry lists 16 T cell receptor beta chains sequenced from one sample in a study of blood T cells in healthy people across ages. It was with a sample-barcoded 5' primer and a J-beta primer mix that a second PCR of about 6 to 11 cycles was run. TCRdb used MiXCR to reprocess the 5' RACE reads, holding one entry per CDR3 protein. In the table there are approximately 1.5 million distinct CDR3 sequences, about 31% of which are singletons. Sample: blood. The receptors were sampled from a woman aged 25 to 39 in good health.

This clonotype was observed a few times. The chain has TRBV9 and TRBJ2-7; the match to TRBD2 covers 12 bases. The CDR3 loop spans 16 amino acids. Germline V gene sequence: CDR1 SGDLS, CDR2 YYNGEE. The V segment lost 4 bases and the J segment 0 bases; nucleotides outside the gene matches: 5. The CDR3 protein is CASSPRTSGTSYEQYF. As DNA, the CDR3 is TGTGCCAGCAGCCCCCGGACTAGCGGGACCTCCTACGAGCAGTACTTC.

This clonotype has more than one count but fewer than ten. The V gene is TRBV29-1, the J gene TRBJ2-3; a possible D gene is TRBD1 (5 bases). This CDR3 comprises 13 residues. Germline assignment: CDR1 SQVTM and CDR2 ANQGSEA. V lost 0 bases and J lost 5, with 9 bases in between. Here the CDR3 DNA reads TGCAGCGTTGAAGAAGGGGCCGGAGATACGCAGTATTTT. Its protein is CSVEEGAGDTQYF.

The rearrangement uses TRBV6-1 and TRBJ2-7; maybe TRBD1 (5 bases). V lost 5 bases to trimming and J lost 2 bases, with 10 bases between them. Germline V gene lookup returns CDR1 MNHNS and CDR2 SASEGT. This CDR3 has 13 residues. CDR3 nucleotides: TGTGCCAGCAGTAACCTGGGGCCCTACGAGCAGTACTTC. Translation gives CASSNLGPYEQYF.

The chain is built from TRBV6-6 and TRBJ2-4; the D gene is possibly TRBD1 (6 bases). The J call is uncertain, as TRBJ2-7 better fits the DNA end. The germline V gene has CDR1 MNHNY and CDR2 SVGAGI (reference sequence). The CDR3 extends over 14 amino acids. The CDR3 region is CASSEPGHSYEQYF. Written as DNA, the CDR3 is TGTGCCAGCAGTGAGCCGGGACACTCCTACGAGCAGTACTTC.

This sequence joins TRBV6-1 and TRBJ1-2; D unclear. Trimming pared 7 bases from V and 8 bases from J, leaving 26 bases between. The CDR3 has 16 residues. Germline V gene lookup returns CDR1 MNHNS and CDR2 SASEGT. CDR3 in DNA: TGTGCCAGCAACCTAGGAAGTGGCAGCTTCGTGGAGGGCTACACCTTC. It encodes CASNLGSGSFVEGYTF.

The chain links TRBV12-3 or TRBV12-4 to TRBJ2-1; the D gene is possibly TRBD1 (6 bases). The CDR3 length is 17 residues. Between the trimmed V and J ends, which lost 5 bases and 3 bases, there was a span of 20 bases. In DNA, the CDR3 is TGTGCCAGCAGTCGGGACATGCCCTCCGGATACTACAATGAGCAGTTCTTC. Translation: CASSRDMPSGYYNEQFF.

The chain couples TRBV20-1 to TRBJ2-1, with TRBD2 matching 10 bases. The CDR3 is 14 residues long. Germline-derived CDR1 and CDR2 are DFQATT and SNEGSKA (reference sequence). Germline trimming cut 4 bases from V and 7 bases from J; bases unmatched to any gene: 7. This chain's CDR3 is CSANLAGVRNEQFF. CDR3 DNA: TGCAGTGCTAACCTAGCGGGAGTTAGGAATGAGCAGTTCTTC.

The chain carries TRBV20-1 and TRBJ2-5, with 16 bases matching TRBD2. CDR3 size: 18 residues. V lost 5 bases, J lost 5 bases, and 14 bases stayed unmatched. Per the germline V gene, CDR1 is DFQATT and CDR2 is SNEGSKA (reference sequence). The CDR3 DNA is TGCAGTGCTCCCCGGGGACTAGCGGGGGGGCGAGGAAGGGAGACCCAGTACTTC. This sequence encodes CSAPRGLAGGRGRETQYF.

Concerning this clonotype itself: One end of the junction varies from germline; a read error may be responsible. The chain is built from TRBV4-1 and TRBJ1-2; 10 nucleotides agree with TRBD1. Germline CDR1 and CDR2: MGHRA and YSYEKL. The CDR3 is made up of 15 amino acids. The CDR3 nucleotides are TGCACCAGCAGCCAACCCGGGACAGGGGTACATGGCTACACCTTC. The encoded protein is CTSSQPGTGVHGYTF.

The V gene is TRBV7-9, the J gene TRBJ2-7, with D perhaps matching TRBD1 or TRBD2 (6 bases each). This CDR3 contains 14 residues. V was pared by 2 bases and J by 3 bases, with 11 bases between. Germline CDR1 and CDR2: SEHNR and FQNEAQ (reference sequence). The CDR3 reads CASSLSGADYEQYF. Here the CDR3 DNA reads TGTGCCAGCAGCTTATCGGGGGCGGACTACGAGCAGTACTTC.

This clonotype has at least ten counts. The rearrangement uses TRBV20-1 and TRBJ2-1; 8 nucleotides match TRBD1. V was clipped by 5 bases and J by 1 base; unmatched bases: 13. This CDR3 comprises 17 residues. Per germline, CDR1 DFQATT and CDR2 SNEGSKA (reference sequence). DNA of the CDR3: TGCAGTGCTGAAACTGCCCAGGGGGCTTCATCCTACAATGAGCAGTTCTTC. The encoded protein is CSAETAQGASSYNEQFF.

The chain joins TRBV20-1 to TRBJ1-1; possibly TRBD1 for D (5 bases). The V gene's germline CDR1 is DFQATT and CDR2 SNEGSKA (reference sequence). V gave up 1 base and J gave up 3 bases, with 9 bases separating them. The CDR3 length is 13 residues. The CDR3: CSARVTGDTEAFF. In DNA form, the CDR3 reads TGCAGTGCTAGAGTCACAGGAGACACTGAAGCTTTCTTT.

The sample holds a few counts of this clonotype. The chain recombines TRBV6-1 with TRBJ1-2; 8 nucleotides line up with TRBD1. Per the germline V gene, CDR1 is MNHNS and CDR2 is SASEGT. J gave up 7 bases and V 3 bases, and 4 bases lay outside the gene matches. CDR3 length: 13 amino acids. The CDR3 loop is CASSDQGAGGYTF. The CDR3 bases are TGTGCCAGCAGTGATCAGGGGGCCGGTGGCTACACCTTC.

This clonotype showed up many times. The chain has TRBV9 and TRBJ2-6, with a tentative D call TRBD1 (6 bases). V gave up 5 bases and J gave up 1 base, with 10 bases separating them. Germline values: CDR1 SGDLS, CDR2 YYNGEE. CDR3 length equals 15 residues. As DNA, the CDR3 is TGTGCCAGCAGTCCTACAGGGTCTGGGGCCAACGTCCTGACTTTC. Translation: CASSPTGSGANVLTF.

This clonotype was seen a few times. The rearrangement joins TRBV6-1 to TRBJ2-4; TRBD2 agrees at 7 bases. The trim removed 7 bases at V and 6 bases at J, leaving 6 bases unmatched. The CDR3 runs to 13 residues. In germline, CDR1 is MNHNS, CDR2 SASEGT. The CDR3 protein is CASMIRTRNIQYF. CDR3 nucleotides: TGTGCCAGCATGATTCGGACTAGAAACATTCAGTACTTC.

J is TRBJ2-7 and V is TRBV2, with 7 positions matching TRBD1. The ends lost 2 bases at V and 0 bases at J; junction bases unmatched: 4. Germline assignment: CDR1 SNHLY and CDR2 FYNNEI. The CDR3 is 15 amino acids. CDR3 sequence (DNA): TGTGCCAGCAGTGAAACTGGACAGGCCTCCTACGAGCAGTACTTC. Its translation is CASSETGQASYEQYF.